Shown below are 3 T cell receptor beta chains from a single sample sequenced in a study of T cell responses to AZD1222 COVID-19 vaccine. Measured with immunoSEQ multiplex PCR; TCRdb has only the in-frame clones, and not every one. The top ten clones hold 6.9% of a sample with 100,000 to 150,000 clones, about nine tenths of them seen once. Sequenced here: peripheral blood, sampled on day 0 of AZD1222 vaccination. The receptors stem from an adult in good health.

The rearrangement links TRBV6-5 to TRBJ2-7; tentatively, D is TRBD2 (6 bases). From germline, CDR1 is MNHEY and CDR2 SVGAGI. Trimming shortened V by 0 bases and J by 0 bases, and 12 bases separated the two germline ends. This CDR3 contains 16 residues. The CDR3 DNA sequence: TGTGCCAGCAGTTACTCGAGGGAGGTCAGCTCCTACGAGCAGTACTTC. Protein product: CASSYSREVSSYEQYF.

The rearrangement links TRBV7-8 to TRBJ1-1; 8 bases match TRBD1. J gave up 6 bases and V 5 bases, and 5 bases lay outside the gene matches. CDR1 is SGHVS, CDR2 FQNEAQ, per germline. The CDR3 contains 13 residues. The CDR3 DNA reads TGTGCCAGCAGCCCGACAGGGGACGCTGAAGCTTTCTTT. Translation gives CASSPTGDAEAFF.

The chain combines TRBV28 with TRBJ2-3, with 9 bases lining up with TRBD1. The trim removed 5 bases at V and 4 bases at J, leaving 13 bases unmatched. The germline V gene encodes CDR1 MDHEN and CDR2 SYDVKM. This CDR3 comprises 17 residues. CDR3 DNA: TGTGCCAGCAGTCTAGCCGGGACAGGGTACCTCCCAGATACGCAGTATTTT. Translated: CASSLAGTGYLPDTQYF.